This record covers a single T cell receptor (beta chain). Its antigen is currently unknown. Generated by immunoSEQ multiplex PCR, the TCRdb table keeps only in-frame clones and is missing some. The sample lists over 120,000 clones; roughly 88% were seen once. Trimming shortened V by 5 bases and J by 7 bases, and 20 bases separated the two germline ends. Germline values: CDR1 MNHNY, CDR2 SVGAGI (reference sequence). This CDR3 has 16 amino acids. The data were obtained in a study of T cell responses to AZD1222 COVID-19 vaccine. General study results and limits: Spike-specific TCR breadth and depth went up after people got two AZD1222 doses. Unmutated variant regions are reportedly targeted by nearly half of spike-specific TCRs.

The chain has TRBV6-6 and TRBJ1-4, with a tentative D call TRBD1 (5 bases). This clonotype originated in an adult who received the MenACWY meningococcal vaccine as a control. The sequencing used peripheral blood, collected 28 days after the second dose of the MenACWY control vaccine. The CDR3 loop is CASSRAGPRAVEKLFF. For the CDR3, the DNA is TGTGCCAGCAGTCGAGCGGGGCCCAGGGCAGTTGAAAAACTGTTTTTT.